This T cell receptor beta chain was captured by sequencing in a study of T cell changes during pregnancy in multiple sclerosis. Only in-frame clones appear in the TCRdb table, and some are missing; sequencing was by immunoSEQ multiplex PCR. Of about 70,000 clones listed, roughly 91% are singletons. This clonotype was obtained from a female donor with multiple sclerosis, enrolled in a pregnancy study. The source material was CD4+ T cells from peripheral blood mononuclear cells, sampled after pregnancy.

The DNA of the CDR3 is TGCGCCAGCAGCTTGGGACTCGGGGGTTCTGAAGCTTTCTTT. This sequence encodes CASSLGLGGSEAFF. The chain carries TRBV5-1 and TRBJ1-1; tentatively, D is TRBD1 (5 bases). The CDR3 spans 14 residues. V was pared by 0 bases and J by 6 bases, with 12 bases between. Germline loops: CDR1 SGHRS, CDR2 YFSETQ.